These T cell receptor beta chains were read from a single sample in a study of T cells in narcolepsy. Profiling relied on immunoSEQ multiplex PCR, and the TCRdb table lists in-frame clones only, not all of them. This sample yields approximately 30,000 clones, of which roughly 86% are seen a single time; around 1.1% belongs to the top ten. Sequencing was done on a sample of CD45RA- memory CD4+ T cells from PBMCs. All receptors derive from a human donor with narcolepsy. The CDR3 runs from the conserved cysteine through the conserved F or W. The D gene is left open where the match is weak. Rows may omit the clone size; those that give it use once, few, many or a size class.

size: .
J: TRBJ1-1
V: TRBV7-2
D: .
DNA: TGTGCCAGCAGCTCCGGACTGATCTATTCCACTGAAGCTTTCTTT
CDR3: CASSSGLIYSTEAFF

size: .
J: TRBJ1-1
V: TRBV28
D: .
DNA: TGTGCCAGCAGTTTACGTACGGAAGCTTTCTTT
CDR3: CASSLRTEAFF

size: .
J: TRBJ2-2
V: TRBV5-1
D: TRBD1
DNA: TGCGCCAGCAGCCGGACAGGGGGCGCGGGCACCGGGGAGCTGTTTTTT
CDR3: CASSRTGGAGTGELFF

size: .
J: TRBJ1-2
V: TRBV5-6
D: .
DNA: TGTGCCAGCAGCCCTGGTCTTTTCCGCTACACCTTC
CDR3: CASSPGLFRYTF

size: .
J: TRBJ2-1
V: TRBV27
D: .
DNA: TGTGCCAGCAGTTTCCCCCGGGCAAATTACAATGAGCAGTTCTTC
CDR3: CASSFPRANYNEQFF

size: .
J: TRBJ1-2
V: TRBV11-2
D: .
DNA: TGTGCCAGCAGCTTTAGGAATGGCTACACCTTC
CDR3: CASSFRNGYTF

size: few
J: TRBJ1-4
V: TRBV5-1
D: .
DNA: TGCGCCAGCAGCACCCTCGGGGCAACTAATGAAAAACTGTTTTTT
CDR3: CASSTLGATNEKLFF

size: .
J: TRBJ2-7
V: TRBV6-1
D: TRBD1
DNA: TGTGCCAGCAGTGCCCCAGGGGGCTACGAGCAGTACTTC
CDR3: CASSAPGGYEQYF

size: .
J: TRBJ2-2
V: TRBV28
D: .
DNA: TGTGCCAGCAGTAGATTTACGGGGGCCACTGGCACCGGGGAGCTGTTTTTT
CDR3: CASSRFTGATGTGELFF

size: once
J: TRBJ1-3
V: TRBV5-4
D: .
DNA: TGTGCCAGCAGCCGGACCCGGGACACCAAGCCATTCTCTGGAAACACCATATATTTT
CDR3: CASSRTRDTKPFSGNTIYF

size: .
J: TRBJ1-1
V: TRBV6-6
D: .
DNA: TGTGCCAGCAGGAGGGATTTGGGCACTGAAGCTTTCTTT
CDR3: CASRRDLGTEAFF

size: .
J: TRBJ2-2
V: TRBV5-5
D: .
DNA: TGTGCCAGCAGCTTGGGGATAGGGGCGAACACCGGGGAGCTGTTTTTT
CDR3: CASSLGIGANTGELFF

size: .
J: TRBJ2-5
V: TRBV5-6
D: .
DNA: TGTGCCAGCAGCTTGGAGGACACCTTGACCCAGTACTTC
CDR3: CASSLEDTLTQYF

size: once
J: TRBJ2-3
V: TRBV4-1
D: TRBD2
DNA: TGCGCCAGCAGCCAAGTTAGCGGGGGCGGAGATACGCAGTATTTT
CDR3: CASSQVSGGGDTQYF

size: .
J: TRBJ2-5
V: TRBV5-1
D: .
DNA: TGCGCCAGCAGCTTGAAAGGGAGCCAAGAGACCCAGTACTTC
CDR3: CASSLKGSQETQYF

size: .
J: TRBJ2-1
V: TRBV29-1
D: .
DNA: TGCAGCGTTGTTTCTTCGGGTTTCTACAATGAGCAGTTCTTC
CDR3: CSVVSSGFYNEQFF

size: .
J: TRBJ1-3
V: TRBV4-1
D: .
DNA: TGCGCCAGCAGCCCAGGACAGCTCTCTGGAAACACCATATATTTT
CDR3: CASSPGQLSGNTIYF

size: once
J: TRBJ1-1
V: TRBV12-5
D: TRBD1
DNA: TGTGCTAGTGGTTCACAGGGGGCGGGTGAAGCTTTCTTT
CDR3: CASGSQGAGEAFF

size: .
J: TRBJ2-3
V: TRBV6-6
D: .
DNA: TGTGCCAGCAGCCAGCCCACAGCGGCGAGCACAGATACGCAGTATTTT
CDR3: CASSQPTAASTDTQYF

size: .
J: TRBJ1-1
V: TRBV4-1
D: .
DNA: TGCGCCAGCAGCCAAGTCGGGGTTGGGTCTGAAGCTTTCTTT
CDR3: CASSQVGVGSEAFF

size: .
J: TRBJ2-7
V: TRBV7-8
D: .
DNA: TGTGCCAGCAGCTTACGCTACGAGCAGTACTTC
CDR3: CASSLRYEQYF

size: .
J: TRBJ1-1
V: TRBV29-1
D: .
DNA: TGCAGCGTTGAAGGGGAGCTTATGACGGCTGAAGCTTTCTTT
CDR3: CSVEGELMTAEAFF

size: .
J: TRBJ2-3
V: TRBV29-1
D: .
DNA: TGCAGCGTTGAAGTGTACCTAGCCTCTAGCACAGATACGCAGTATTTT
CDR3: CSVEVYLASSTDTQYF

size: once
J: TRBJ2-7
V: TRBV27
D: TRBD1
DNA: TGTGCCAGCTGGACCGGGACAGGGGCCTACGAGCAGTACTTC
CDR3: CASWTGTGAYEQYF

size: .
J: TRBJ1-2
V: TRBV9
D: .
DNA: TGTGCCAGCAGCGTAGAGAACTATGGCTACACCTTC
CDR3: CASSVENYGYTF

size: few
J: TRBJ2-1
V: TRBV28
D: .
DNA: TGTGCCAGCAGTTCAACAACCTCCCGGGACGGGGAGCAGTTCTTC
CDR3: CASSSTTSRDGEQFF

size: .
J: TRBJ2-1
V: TRBV7-7
D: .
DNA: TGTGCCAGCAGCCCCGGTCCGGGAGAAGCTTCCTACAATGAGCAGTTCTTC
CDR3: CASSPGPGEASYNEQFF

size: .
J: TRBJ2-3
V: TRBV2
D: TRBD1
DNA: TGTGCCAGCTCCCGGACAGGGTCAACAGATACGCAGTATTTT
CDR3: CASSRTGSTDTQYF

size: .
J: TRBJ2-7
V: TRBV29-1
D: TRBD1
DNA: TGCAGCGCCTCAGGGGGCTACGAGCAGTACTTC
CDR3: CSASGGYEQYF

size: .
J: TRBJ2-2
V: TRBV7-8
D: TRBD1
DNA: TGTGCCAGCAGCACCGACAGGGGGCGATGGACCGGGGAGCTGTTTTTT
CDR3: CASSTDRGRWTGELFF

size: .
J: TRBJ2-3
V: TRBV7-7
D: .
DNA: TGTGCCAGCAGCCCCAACCGGGTAGATACGCAGTATTTT
CDR3: CASSPNRVDTQYF

size: .
J: TRBJ2-1
V: TRBV2
D: .
DNA: TGTGCCAGCAGGAACCCGGGGGCCGATGAGCAGTTCTTC
CDR3: CASRNPGADEQFF

size: .
J: TRBJ1-4
V: TRBV19
D: .
DNA: TGTGCCAGTAGTATATTGGGCACAACTAATGAAAAACTGTTTTTT
CDR3: CASSILGTTNEKLFF

size: .
J: TRBJ2-2
V: TRBV7-2
D: .
DNA: TGTGCCAGCAGCTTACAGGGGCCGAACACCGGGGAGCTGTTTTTT
CDR3: CASSLQGPNTGELFF

size: .
J: TRBJ1-2
V: TRBV10-3
D: .
DNA: TGTGCCATCAGTGAGAAGGAGTATGGCTACACCTTC
CDR3: CAISEKEYGYTF

size: .
J: TRBJ1-1
V: TRBV10-1
D: .
DNA: TGCGCCAGCAGTGGACAGAGGAACACTGAAGCTTTCTTT
CDR3: CASSGQRNTEAFF

size: .
J: TRBJ2-1
V: TRBV6-6
D: TRBD2
DNA: TGTGCCAGCAGTCCTCAGCGGGGGGTAGTCAATGAGCAGTTCTTC
CDR3: CASSPQRGVVNEQFF

size: once
J: TRBJ1-1
V: TRBV7-2
D: TRBD1
DNA: TGTGCCAGCAGCGAGGACAGGGCTCGTGAAGCTTTCTTT
CDR3: CASSEDRAREAFF

size: .
J: TRBJ2-7
V: TRBV6-9
D: .
DNA: TGTGCCAGCAGTTCCTGGCAAAGGCCCTCCTACGAGCAGTACTTC
CDR3: CASSSWQRPSYEQYF

size: .
J: TRBJ1-5
V: TRBV16
D: .
DNA: TGTGCCAGCAGCCAGGGTTATAGCAATCAGCCCCAGCATTTT
CDR3: CASSQGYSNQPQHF

size: .
J: TRBJ2-7
V: TRBV6-6
D: TRBD2
DNA: TGTGCCAGCAGCCGGGTTAGCGGGGGGATTTCCGGGGAGCAGTACTTC
CDR3: CASSRVSGGISGEQYF

size: .
J: TRBJ1-2
V: TRBV28
D: .
DNA: TGTGCCAGCAGCACGGAGGGGAGGCAGGGTGATAGCTATGGCTACACCTTC
CDR3: CASSTEGRQGDSYGYTF

size: .
J: TRBJ1-5
V: TRBV28
D: .
DNA: TGTGCCAGCAGTCTGACCAGGGACAATCAGCCCCAGCATTTT
CDR3: CASSLTRDNQPQHF

size: .
J: TRBJ1-4
V: TRBV5-5
D: .
DNA: TGTGCCAGCAGTCGACAAATTGCAACTAATGAAAAACTGTTTTTT
CDR3: CASSRQIATNEKLFF

size: .
J: TRBJ1-1
V: TRBV28
D: TRBD1
DNA: TGTGCCAGCAGTGTTGGGGGGACAGGGGACACTGAAGCTTTCTTT
CDR3: CASSVGGTGDTEAFF

size: .
J: TRBJ1-1
V: TRBV27
D: .
DNA: TGTGCCAGCAGTTCAGTGAACACTGAAGCTTTCTTT
CDR3: CASSSVNTEAFF

size: .
J: TRBJ2-3
V: TRBV27
D: .
DNA: TGTGCCAGCAGTTTGACTCCAGGAGCGCCCCCGTATTTT
CDR3: CASSLTPGAPPYF

size: .
J: TRBJ2-5
V: TRBV7-8
D: TRBD2
DNA: TGTGCCAGCAGCTCCTACGGGGGGAAAGAGACCCAGTACTTC
CDR3: CASSSYGGKETQYF

size: few
J: TRBJ2-5
V: TRBV2
D: .
DNA: TGTGCCAGCAGTTACCTAGCTACCCAAGAGACCCAGTACTTC
CDR3: CASSYLATQETQYF

size: .
J: TRBJ2-3
V: TRBV6-5
D: .
DNA: TGTGCCAGCAGTGAAGACTACCCAGATACGCAGTATTTT
CDR3: CASSEDYPDTQYF

size: once
J: TRBJ1-1
V: TRBV2
D: TRBD1
DNA: TGTGCCAGCAGTGACCAGGGGGCACACACTGAAGCTTTCTTT
CDR3: CASSDQGAHTEAFF

size: .
J: TRBJ2-2
V: TRBV5-1
D: TRBD1
DNA: TGCGCCAGCAGCGCACTCGACAGGGGGAACGGGGAGCTGTTTTTT
CDR3: CASSALDRGNGELFF

size: once
J: TRBJ1-1
V: TRBV10-2
D: .
DNA: TGCGCCAGCAGGTCTCCTACTGAAGCTTTCTTT
CDR3: CASRSPTEAFF

size: .
J: TRBJ1-5
V: TRBV6-1
D: .
DNA: TGTGCCAGCAGTGAACTCGGGGTAAGACAGCCCCAGCATTTT
CDR3: CASSELGVRQPQHF

size: .
J: TRBJ1-4
V: TRBV14
D: .
DNA: TGTGCCAGCAGCCAAAATCGGGGGGAAAAACTGTTTTTT
CDR3: CASSQNRGEKLFF

size: .
J: TRBJ2-7
V: TRBV7-9
D: .
DNA: TGTGCCAGCAGCCAACTAGGGCCCTACGAGCAGTACTTC
CDR3: CASSQLGPYEQYF

size: .
J: TRBJ1-5
V: TRBV21-1
D: .
DNA: TGTGCCAGCAGCAAAGGAGGACAGGGGCGCAATCAGCCCCAGCATTTT
CDR3: CASSKGGQGRNQPQHF

size: few
J: TRBJ2-2
V: TRBV6-5
D: TRBD1
DNA: TGTGCCAGCAGTCCGGACAGGGGAAACACCGGGGAGCTGTTTTTT
CDR3: CASSPDRGNTGELFF